This TCR beta chain comes out of a study of cytomegalovirus exposure and HLA in healthy donors. Points from the study as a whole: Trimming of TCR beta V- and J-genes showed a link, identified in a later analysis, to a missense DCLRE1C variant. In a later analysis, specific HLA alleles were associated with more than 15,000 TCR beta sequences at a 0.05 false discovery rate. Upon later analysis, TCR association rates were observed to vary by HLA locus, being highest for DRB1 and lowest for HLA-C. Fewer N-insertions (relative to the roughly 670-donor mean) were reportedly seen in an Asian-associated ancestry cluster in a later analysis.

Turning to this clone: The antigen remains undetermined.

The PCR made use of 60 Vbeta and 13 Jbeta primers. Here immunoSEQ multiplex PCR was the method, and the copy in TCRdb shows in-frame clones only, minus some. The table records some 160,000 clones, roughly 80% of them present only once. Sample: PBMCs. This receptor was identified in a male donor in good health and CMV-seropositive.

This CDR3 is CASRDRGPPQDSSYNEQFF. In DNA form, the CDR3 reads TGTGCCAGCAGGGACAGGGGGCCTCCCCAGGATAGCTCCTACAATGAGCAGTTCTTC. V usage is TRBV27 and J usage is TRBJ2-1, with 11 bases aligning to TRBD1. The CDR3 has 19 amino acids. CDR1 is MNHEY, CDR2 SMNVEV, per germline (reference sequence). V lost 6 bases to trimming and J lost 0 bases; unmatched junction nucleotides: 13.